A single sample is the source of the 9 T cell receptor beta chains below, sequenced in a study of blood T cell repertoires in COVID-19. Here immunoSEQ multiplex PCR was the method, and the copy in TCRdb shows in-frame clones only, minus some. The data show more than 45,000 clones, just under 85% seen once. The sequenced material came from peripheral blood. These receptors all stem from a human donor in a cohort sampled during active COVID-19.

The rearrangement uses TRBV19 and TRBJ2-2; TRBD2 matches 10 bases. After removal of 3 bases from V and 0 bases from J, the junction contained 7 bases not matched to a gene. Per germline, CDR1 LNHDA and CDR2 SQIVND (reference sequence). CDR3 length: 18 amino acids. The CDR3 is CASSIGDSGRSNTGELFF. DNA of the CDR3: TGTGCCAGTAGTATTGGAGATAGCGGGAGGTCGAACACCGGGGAGCTGTTTTTT.

This chain links TRBV11-2 with TRBJ2-7; D is possibly TRBD1 (6 bases). From germline, CDR1 is SGHAT and CDR2 FQNNGV. The CDR3 loop spans 14 amino acids. Trimming removed 3 bases from V and 5 bases from J, with 14 bases in between. The CDR3 spells CASSLFRDIDEQYF. The CDR3 region has the DNA TGTGCCAGCAGCTTGTTCCGGGACATTGACGAGCAGTACTTC.

The rearrangement joins TRBV24-1 to TRBJ2-5; 7 bases fit TRBD2. The CDR3 has 14 residues. Germline V gene data show CDR1 as KGHDR and CDR2 as SFDVKD. Losses at the gene ends were 4 bases for V and 2 bases for J; bases not matched to a gene: 3. The CDR3 DNA is TGTGCCACCAGTGAAGGGGAGGGTCAAGAGACCCAGTACTTC. It specifies CATSEGEGQETQYF.

This chain connects TRBV19 to TRBJ2-7; 7 positions match TRBD1. J gave up 9 bases and V 6 bases, and 8 bases lay outside the gene matches. Germline V lookup: CDR1 LNHDA, CDR2 SQIVND (reference sequence). There are 12 residues in the CDR3. The CDR3 DNA reads TGTGCCAGTAGCCAACAGGGGCCGATGCAGTACTTC. Encoded protein: CASSQQGPMQYF.

V and J are TRBV6-2 or TRBV6-3 and TRBJ1-1; 9 bases are a match to TRBD1. The CDR3 contains 13 residues. Germline V gene lookup returns CDR1 MNHEY and CDR2 SVGEGT. The V and J ends lost 6 bases and 5 bases, in that order; junction bases with no gene match: 4. The CDR3 is CASSDRGVTEAFF. CDR3 nucleotides: TGTGCCAGCAGCGACAGGGGGGTGACTGAAGCTTTCTTT.

The chain recombines TRBV11-2 with TRBJ2-6; D call uncertain. The CDR3 runs to 17 residues. Germline lookup yields CDR1 SGHAT and CDR2 FQNNGV. V lost 0 bases to trimming and J lost 4 bases, with 13 bases between them. The DNA of the CDR3 is TGTGCCAGCAGCTTAGATCGAGGTGGAGCAGGGGCCAACGTCCTGACTTTC. It is translated as CASSLDRGGAGANVLTF.

The chain joins TRBV5-1 to TRBJ1-1; 11 bases map to TRBD1. J gave up 11 bases and V 0 bases, and 9 bases lay outside the gene matches. From germline, CDR1 is SGHRS and CDR2 YFSETQ. There are 15 residues in the CDR3. For the CDR3, the DNA is TGCGCCAGCAGCTTGGCCGGGACAGGGGGAGCAACGGCTTTCTTT. Translation: CASSLAGTGGATAFF.

The chain links TRBV11-2 to TRBJ2-1, with a tentative D call TRBD1 (5 bases). The CDR3 runs to 16 residues. Germline V gene sequence: CDR1 SGHAT, CDR2 FQNNGV. Trimming left V 5 bases short and J 3 bases short, with 17 bases between. The DNA of the CDR3 is TGTGCCAGCAGCACAATCAAGGGGCGAAACTACAATGAGCAGTTCTTC. Its protein product is CASSTIKGRNYNEQFF.

This rearrangement joins TRBV27 to TRBJ2-7, with TRBD1 matching 7 bases. The CDR3 totals 12 residues. The germline V gene encodes CDR1 MNHEY and CDR2 SMNVEV (reference sequence). Trimming removed 5 bases from V and 6 bases from J; junction bases left unmatched: 4. Here the CDR3 DNA reads TGTGCCAGCAGTGCGACAGGGCGCGAGCAGTACTTC. Amino acid sequence: CASSATGREQYF.